These T cell receptor beta chains were read from a single sample in a study of blood T cell repertoires in COVID-19. Here immunoSEQ multiplex PCR was the method, and the copy in TCRdb shows in-frame clones only, minus some. The data contain hundreds of thousands of clones, over 65% of them singletons. The sample consisted of PBMCs or T cells enriched from blood (not recorded which). The receptors here all came from a woman in her sixties who had recovered from COVID-19. Each CDR3 is given with its conserved first and last residue. Each record gives: V gene, D gene, J gene, clone size, CDR3 DNA, CDR3 protein. D genes are given only for firm matches. Size tells how often a clone was seen (once, few, many) or the class of an expanded clone, and some rows leave it out.

V: TRBV7-9
D: TRBD1
J: TRBJ1-1
size: NA
DNA: TGTGCCAGCAGCTTATTCCTCGGGACAGGGGCCACTGAAGCTTTCTTT
CDR3: CASSLFLGTGATEAFF

V: TRBV2
D: NA
J: TRBJ1-6
size: few
DNA: TGTGCCAGCAGTGACAGGGCAGGCAATTCACCCCTCCACTTT
CDR3: CASSDRAGNSPLHF

V: TRBV9
D: NA
J: TRBJ2-3
size: NA
DNA: TGTGCCAGCAGCGTAAGGATGGAGCGGGTGGCGCCAGATACGCAGTATTTT
CDR3: CASSVRMERVAPDTQYF

V: TRBV18
D: NA
J: TRBJ1-6
size: once
DNA: TGTGCCAGCTCACCAAACGATATACAGGGCGCCAATTCACCCCTCCACTTT
CDR3: CASSPNDIQGANSPLHF

V: TRBV19
D: NA
J: TRBJ2-1
size: once
DNA: TGTGCCAGTAAGCGAGCGGAGTTTTTAAATGAGCAGTTCTTC
CDR3: CASKRAEFLNEQFF

V: TRBV11-2
D: TRBD2
J: TRBJ2-3
size: NA
DNA: TGTGCCAGCAGCCAGACTAGCGGGAGCACAGATACGCAGTATTTT
CDR3: CASSQTSGSTDTQYF

V: TRBV30
D: NA
J: TRBJ2-7
size: once
DNA: TGTGCCTGGAGTGTATCAGGGAACTACGAGCAGTACTTC
CDR3: CAWSVSGNYEQYF

V: TRBV18
D: TRBD1
J: TRBJ1-2
size: NA
DNA: TGTGCCAGCTCACAGAGGGGGCTCGGCTATGGCTACACCTTC
CDR3: CASSQRGLGYGYTF

V: TRBV5-6
D: NA
J: TRBJ1-3
size: few
DNA: TGTGCCAGCACTGGGGACTTCGGAAACACCATATATTTT
CDR3: CASTGDFGNTIYF

V: TRBV19
D: NA
J: TRBJ2-3
size: NA
DNA: TGTGCCAGTAGTAGACGGGGGGCGAACACAGATACGCAGTATTTT
CDR3: CASSRRGANTDTQYF

V: TRBV5-4
D: NA
J: TRBJ2-5
size: NA
DNA: TGTGCCAGCAGCCTACAGGAGAAGACCCAGTACTTC
CDR3: CASSLQEKTQYF

V: TRBV20-1
D: NA
J: TRBJ1-4
size: once
DNA: TGCAGTGCTAGTAGCAGGGCTCATGAAAAACTGTTTTTT
CDR3: CSASSRAHEKLFF

V: TRBV29-1
D: NA
J: TRBJ1-1
size: once
DNA: TGCAGCGTTCTCAGGGGCACTGAAGCTTTCTTT
CDR3: CSVLRGTEAFF

V: TRBV18
D: TRBD1
J: TRBJ1-6
size: NA
DNA: TGTGCCAGCTCACCACCGGGACAGGGCGTTTCACCCCTCCACTTT
CDR3: CASSPPGQGVSPLHF

V: TRBV3-1/TRBV3-2
D: TRBD2
J: TRBJ2-1
size: NA
DNA: TGTGCCAGCAGCCCAGCGGGAGGGATGGGGAATGAGCAGTTCTTC
CDR3: CASSPAGGMGNEQFF

V: TRBV2
D: NA
J: TRBJ2-1
size: NA
DNA: TGTGCCAGCTCACCTAGCGCTGAGCAGTTCTTC
CDR3: CASSPSAEQFF

V: TRBV23-1
D: NA
J: TRBJ2-4
size: NA
DNA: TGCGCCACCTCGTTAGGAGGGCTAGCCAAAAACATTCAGTACTTC
CDR3: CATSLGGLAKNIQYF

V: TRBV5-5
D: NA
J: TRBJ1-6
size: NA
DNA: TGTGCCAGCAGTTCAAGGACAGCGAACACTTCACCCCTCCACTTT
CDR3: CASSSRTANTSPLHF

V: TRBV4-2
D: NA
J: TRBJ1-5
size: NA
DNA: TGTGCCAGCAGCCAAGATGGGCCCGGGGGTGTCAATCAGCCCCAGCATTTT
CDR3: CASSQDGPGGVNQPQHF

V: TRBV18
D: TRBD1
J: TRBJ1-3
size: NA
DNA: TGTGCCAGCTCACCCGGACAGGGGGGAAACACCATATATTTT
CDR3: CASSPGQGGNTIYF

V: TRBV4-3
D: NA
J: TRBJ2-1
size: NA
DNA: TGCGCCAGCAGCCAAGGCCAGGGTTGGTACAATGAGCAGTTCTTC
CDR3: CASSQGQGWYNEQFF

V: TRBV4-2
D: NA
J: TRBJ1-3
size: few
DNA: TGTGCCAGCAGCCAAGGGTTGGACTTGACTGGAAACACCATATATTTT
CDR3: CASSQGLDLTGNTIYF

V: TRBV5-1
D: TRBD1
J: TRBJ1-4
size: NA
DNA: TGCGCCAGCAGCTCTGAGGGGACAGGGGTTCGGCCTAATGAAAAACTGTTTTTT
CDR3: CASSSEGTGVRPNEKLFF

V: TRBV27
D: TRBD1
J: TRBJ2-1
size: NA
DNA: TGTGCCAGCAGTCTTCAGACAGGGGGCGTCTACAATGAGCAGTTCTTC
CDR3: CASSLQTGGVYNEQFF

V: TRBV5-5
D: NA
J: TRBJ2-7
size: NA
DNA: TGTGCCAGCACCGTGGGAGCAGCTAGCTCCTACGGGCAGTACTTC
CDR3: CASTVGAASSYGQYF

V: TRBV5-1
D: TRBD2
J: TRBJ2-5
size: NA
DNA: TGCGCCAGCAGCCGCACACTAGCGGGAAGGGAAGAGACCCAGTACTTC
CDR3: CASSRTLAGREETQYF

V: TRBV28
D: NA
J: TRBJ2-1
size: once
DNA: TGTGCCAGCAGACTAGCCTACAATGAGCAGTTCTTC
CDR3: CASRLAYNEQFF

V: TRBV4-2
D: TRBD1
J: TRBJ1-2
size: NA
DNA: TGTGCCAGCACCCCTGACAGGGACTATGGCTACACCTTC
CDR3: CASTPDRDYGYTF

V: TRBV6-5
D: TRBD1
J: TRBJ2-1
size: NA
DNA: TGTGCCAGCAGACCCGACAGGGGCAACTACAATGAGCAGTTCTTC
CDR3: CASRPDRGNYNEQFF

V: TRBV2
D: TRBD1
J: TRBJ1-5
size: NA
DNA: TGTGCCAGCGGACAGGGGGGGAGCAATCAGCCCCAGCATTTT
CDR3: CASGQGGSNQPQHF

V: TRBV29-1
D: NA
J: TRBJ2-3
size: NA
DNA: TGCAGCGTCGGGGAGCACGGGGGCACAGATACGCAGTATTTT
CDR3: CSVGEHGGTDTQYF

V: TRBV7-8
D: NA
J: TRBJ1-2
size: NA
DNA: TGTGCCAGCAGCTCCCGAGGTGACAACTATGGCTACACCTTC
CDR3: CASSSRGDNYGYTF

V: TRBV2
D: NA
J: TRBJ2-7
size: NA
DNA: TGTGCCAGCAGTGAAGCGCTTGGCGGAGGGGAGCAGTACTTC
CDR3: CASSEALGGGEQYF

V: TRBV5-4
D: NA
J: TRBJ2-3
size: NA
DNA: TGTGCCAGCAATCGGGGGATTAGCCTACCTAGCACAGATACGCAGTATTTT
CDR3: CASNRGISLPSTDTQYF

V: TRBV11-1
D: TRBD1
J: TRBJ1-6
size: NA
DNA: TGTGCCAGCAGCCCCTGGGACAGGGAGAATTCACCCCTCCACTTT
CDR3: CASSPWDRENSPLHF

V: TRBV5-1
D: TRBD1
J: TRBJ1-1
size: NA
DNA: TGCGCCAGCAGATTAGAGGGGGGACAGGGGACTGAAGCTTTCTTT
CDR3: CASRLEGGQGTEAFF

V: TRBV7-2
D: TRBD2
J: TRBJ2-5
size: NA
DNA: TGTGCCAGCAGCCCGTGGGGGGGGCAAGAGACCCAGTACTTC
CDR3: CASSPWGGQETQYF

V: TRBV4-1
D: NA
J: TRBJ2-3
size: NA
DNA: TGCGCCAGCAGCCAGGTCACAGGTTATAGCACAGATACGCAGTATTTT
CDR3: CASSQVTGYSTDTQYF

V: TRBV29-1
D: TRBD2
J: TRBJ2-3
size: NA
DNA: TGCAGCGTTCCAACGGGGGGAACTCTGCCTAGCACAGATACGCAGTATTTT
CDR3: CSVPTGGTLPSTDTQYF

V: TRBV6-1
D: NA
J: TRBJ1-5
size: few
DNA: TGTGCCAGCAGTGAACAGGAGGGGAAGGGCAGGTATAGCAATCAGCCCCAGCATTTT
CDR3: CASSEQEGKGRYSNQPQHF

V: TRBV6-2/TRBV6-3
D: NA
J: TRBJ1-1
size: NA
DNA: TGTGCCAGCAGTTACGACAGAGGGAACACTGAAGCTTTCTTT
CDR3: CASSYDRGNTEAFF

V: TRBV4-1
D: NA
J: TRBJ1-2
size: NA
DNA: TGCGCCAGCATGCTGCACAGGGTGGCCTCTGGGTATGGCTACACCTTC
CDR3: CASMLHRVASGYGYTF

V: TRBV5-6
D: NA
J: TRBJ1-6
size: NA
DNA: TGTGCCAGCAGCTTGAGGCAGGGAAGACCACCCCTCCACTTT
CDR3: CASSLRQGRPPLHF

V: TRBV7-6
D: TRBD1
J: TRBJ2-1
size: NA
DNA: TGTGCCAGCAGCCCCCCGACAGGGAGTTCGAATGAGCAGTTCTTC
CDR3: CASSPPTGSSNEQFF

V: TRBV7-9
D: TRBD2
J: TRBJ2-3
size: NA
DNA: TGTGCCAGCAGCCCGGGACTAGGAATTACAGATACGCAGTATTTT
CDR3: CASSPGLGITDTQYF

V: TRBV7-3
D: NA
J: TRBJ1-1
size: NA
DNA: TGTGCCAGCAGTGAGGGGGTGAACACTGAAGCTTTCTTT
CDR3: CASSEGVNTEAFF

V: TRBV6-5
D: TRBD1
J: TRBJ1-5
size: NA
DNA: TGTGCCAGCAGTTTCACAGGGGAGCATCAGCCCCAGCATTTT
CDR3: CASSFTGEHQPQHF

V: TRBV19
D: TRBD1
J: TRBJ1-6
size: once
DNA: TGTGCCAGTAGTTTCTACCGGGGACAGAGTAATTCACCCCTCCACTTT
CDR3: CASSFYRGQSNSPLHF

V: TRBV6-2/TRBV6-3
D: NA
J: TRBJ2-5
size: NA
DNA: TGTGCCAGCAGCCACAAACATGAGACCCAGTACTTC
CDR3: CASSHKHETQYF

V: TRBV5-5
D: TRBD1
J: TRBJ1-5
size: many
DNA: TGTGCCAGCAGCTTGGAAGGGACAGGCAATCAGCCCCAGCATTTT
CDR3: CASSLEGTGNQPQHF

V: TRBV19
D: NA
J: TRBJ2-3
size: NA
DNA: TGTGCCAGTAGTATAGCACTTTCTTCTCTCGGCACAGATACGCAGTATTTT
CDR3: CASSIALSSLGTDTQYF

V: TRBV6-5
D: NA
J: TRBJ1-3
size: NA
DNA: TGTGCCAGCAGTCGCCCGAGGGGGACTGGAAACACCATATATTTT
CDR3: CASSRPRGTGNTIYF

V: TRBV5-6
D: TRBD1
J: TRBJ1-5
size: NA
DNA: TGTGCCAGCAGCCCCGGGACAGGGAGGCGGAATCAGCCCCAGCATTTT
CDR3: CASSPGTGRRNQPQHF

V: TRBV27
D: NA
J: TRBJ2-7
size: NA
DNA: TGTGCCAGGACAATAGGACAGTACTTC
CDR3: CARTIGQYF

V: TRBV10-3
D: NA
J: TRBJ1-3
size: once
DNA: TGTGCCATCAGTGAGTCCCGAACAGGCAGCGGGAACACCATATATTTT
CDR3: CAISESRTGSGNTIYF

V: TRBV19
D: NA
J: TRBJ2-1
size: NA
DNA: TGTGCCAGTAGCCCTCGGGTTAGCTCCTACAATGAGCAGTTCTTC
CDR3: CASSPRVSSYNEQFF

V: TRBV19
D: NA
J: TRBJ2-1
size: NA
DNA: TGTGCCAGTAGTATAGATCACGGGGAGCCAGAGCAGTTCTTC
CDR3: CASSIDHGEPEQFF

V: TRBV7-2
D: TRBD2
J: TRBJ2-1
size: few
DNA: TGTGCCAGCAGCTTAGCGGGGGGGACCTACAATGAGCAGTTCTTC
CDR3: CASSLAGGTYNEQFF

V: TRBV18
D: NA
J: TRBJ1-1
size: NA
DNA: TGTGCCAGCTCCCTTGCTCCAGGGCAGTCGAACACTGAAGCTTTCTTT
CDR3: CASSLAPGQSNTEAFF